This T cell receptor beta chain came from a study of blood T cell repertoires in COVID-19 (dated by TCRdb to 2020 to 2022). Describing the broader study: Samples covering the acute and convalescent phases of COVID-19 were provided by collaborators in the United States, Italy and Spain. The material from the prospective study consisted of cDNA or gDNA derived from T cells, B-cell-depleted T cells, or PBMCs. Deeply sampled blood TCRbeta repertoires from subjects exposed to, actively infected with, or recovered from COVID-19 were included in the dataset. The repertoires were released in a freely available public database meant as a resource for research on the immune response to SARS-CoV-2. Samples were obtained from the ongoing ImmuneRACE study (first 160 participants) and from over a thousand subjects provided by 6 global collaborators. A de-identified subject ID, COVID-19 status, age in years and sex were almost always included in the sample metadata. HLA class I and class II types, where available, came from metadata supplied by the sample provider rather than from assay-based typing. Overall study results and their limits: How much clinical and demographic metadata was included differed by source and by participant, and the metadata was provided uncurated.

TCRbeta CDR3 regions were amplified from genomic DNA using the immunoSEQ Assay, a bias-controlled multiplex PCR. As for the original processing: Within the assay, amplification of reference gene primers was used to estimate how many nucleated cells each sample contained. To quantify the absolute abundance of each unique TCRbeta CDR3 rearrangement, sequence reads were collapsed and filtered. For each sample, productive Simpson clonality was calculated as the square root of Simpson's diversity index across productive rearrangements. In TCRdb, the immuneACCESS table is reduced to in-frame sequences with V and J assigned. These tables do not hold every clone; where another copy was compared, an unresolved V gene accounts for under half, and the others remain unexplained. V and J calls and clone size are copied from that table; D and trimming were computed from the DNA. This sample lists 200,000 to 300,000 clones; about 88% were detected once. Under 4.5% of the sample rests with the top ten.

Samples from volunteer blood donors who had recovered from COVID-19 were contributed by a second Seattle source. The collaborating institutions used their own protocols to collect whole blood in K2EDTA tubes. Collaborator samples were shipped for TCRbeta analysis as frozen whole blood, isolated PBMCs, or DNA extracted from either sample type. The CDR3 starts with the cysteine, ends with the phenylalanine, and has 17 residues. Only CDR3 DNA is held: 51 bases, read in frame from base 1. The junction carries 19 bases between V and J, which are trimmed by 4 bases and 0 bases respectively. The germline V gene provides CDR1 SGHTA and CDR2 FQGNSA. About this clone itself: No antigen is known for it. Base quality data are lacking; no much larger clone is found one base away.

The sequence is built from TRBV7-2 and TRBJ2-7; TRBD1 is perhaps the D gene, given 5 matching bases. The receptor was isolated from a man between 60 and 70 years old who had recovered from COVID-19. Sequenced material: peripheral blood. The nucleotide sequence reads as follows: TGTGCCAGCAGCTCCCGGCGCGCTGGGGCGAGCTCCTACGAGCAGTACTTC. The resulting protein is CASSSRRAGASSYEQYF.